Listed below are T cell receptor beta chains from one sample, sequenced in a study of blood T cells in healthy people across ages. One entry per CDR3 protein, called by TCRdb with MiXCR from the 5' RACE reads. Here the sample spans around 1,000,000 distinct CDR3 sequences, around 27% being singletons. These same records also appear under a second study, on T cells of mothers and their children.

Sequenced input: blood. The receptors originated from a girl aged 2-10 years in good health. Each CDR3 is given with its conserved first and last residue. D genes are given only for firm matches. Clone size, where shown, is once, few, many, or a class for clones that have expanded.

d_call	v_call	j_call	clone_size	cdr3_nt	cdr3_aa
NA	TRBV4-1	TRBJ2-7	NA	TGCGCCAGCAGCCAAGCTACTAGACCTAACCCTACGGAGCAGTACTTC	CASSQATRPNPTEQYF
NA	TRBV7-3	TRBJ2-5	NA	TGTGCCAGCAGCTTAGATCGCCAACTGGAGACCCAGTACTTC	CASSLDRQLETQYF
NA	TRBV12-3/TRBV12-4	TRBJ2-4	NA	TGTGCCAGCAGTCCCCCAAAAACCGGGACCCGAGGAGACATTCAGTACTTC	CASSPPKTGTRGDIQYF
TRBD1	TRBV7-9	TRBJ2-2	NA	TGTGCCAGCCCGGGACAGGGGGCTACGAACACCGGGGAGCTGTTTTTT	CASPGQGATNTGELFF
NA	TRBV28	TRBJ2-5	few	TGCGCCAGCAGTCGTGGAGGGCCTGGGGAAGGGACCCAGTACTTC	CASSRGGPGEGTQYF
TRBD1	TRBV4-1	TRBJ1-6	few	TGCGCCAGCAGCCAAGCGGGACAGGGCGGTTCACCCCTCCACTTT	CASSQAGQGGSPLHF
TRBD1	TRBV28	TRBJ2-4	NA	TGTGCCAGCAGGGGACAGGGCGAGCTTGTTCAGTACTTC	CASRGQGELVQYF
NA	TRBV5-1	TRBJ2-1	NA	TGCGCCAGCAGCCTGGACTGGATCGGAACGGGCAATGAGCAGTTCTTC	CASSLDWIGTGNEQFF
NA	TRBV12-3/TRBV12-4	TRBJ1-1	NA	TGTGCCAGCAGTTTCTATCCGGATAACACTGAAGCTTTCTTT	CASSFYPDNTEAFF
NA	TRBV6-5	TRBJ1-1	NA	TGTGCCAGCACTTTGGACACTTCCACTGAAGCTTTCTTT	CASTLDTSTEAFF
NA	TRBV20-1	TRBJ2-7	NA	TGCAGTGCTGGGACTTCCTACGAGCGGTACTTC	CSAGTSYERYF
NA	TRBV5-1	TRBJ2-4	few	TGCGCCAGCAGCTTGGATGGGGTAATAGGAAACATTCAGTACTTC	CASSLDGVIGNIQYF
NA	TRBV20-1	TRBJ2-5	NA	TGCAGTGCTAGGGGTCCCGGGGTAGGTGAGACCCAGTACTTC	CSARGPGVGETQYF
NA	TRBV18	TRBJ2-4	few	TGTGCCAGCTCCACAGAAATCCTAAACATTCAGTACTTC	CASSTEILNIQYF
NA	TRBV11-2	TRBJ2-7	few	TGTGCCAGCAGCTCACTCCGGGGAACCTACGAGCAGTACTTC	CASSSLRGTYEQYF
TRBD2	TRBV5-1	TRBJ2-3	few	TGCGCCAGCAGACCCAGCGGGGGGGCAGCAGATACGCAGTATTTT	CASRPSGGAADTQYF
NA	TRBV5-1	TRBJ2-5	few	TGCGCCAGCAGCTCCGAGACTTACCAAGAGACCCAGTACTTC	CASSSETYQETQYF
TRBD2	TRBV7-2	TRBJ2-1	few	TGTGCCAGCAGCACTAGCGGGAGGGTTTTGGGTGAGCAGTTCTTC	CASSTSGRVLGEQFF
NA	TRBV7-8	TRBJ1-5	NA	TGTGCCAGCAGCCTAGAAGGGGGAGTTAATCAGCCCCAGCATTTT	CASSLEGGVNQPQHF
TRBD1	TRBV29-1	TRBJ2-5	few	TGCAGCGTCCGGACAGGGACGAAAGAGACCCAGTACTTC	CSVRTGTKETQYF
TRBD2	TRBV3-1	TRBJ2-1	NA	TGTGCCAGCAGCCCCTCGGGCACTAGCGGGAGGGCCGTGTTCTTC	CASSPSGTSGRAVFF
TRBD2	TRBV6-1	TRBJ2-3	NA	TGTGCCAGCAGTCTCGCGGCGGGGGGCAACACAGATACGCAGTATTTT	CASSLAAGGNTDTQYF
TRBD1	TRBV5-6	TRBJ2-7	NA	TGTGCCAGCAATACACCCGGGACAGGAGGGGGCGAGCAGTACTTC	CASNTPGTGGGEQYF
TRBD2	TRBV4-2	TRBJ2-5	few	TGTGCCAGCAGCCAGAGGGGATCGGCTAGCGGGATCCAAGAGACCCAGTACTTC	CASSQRGSASGIQETQYF
NA	TRBV15	TRBJ1-2	few	TGTGCCACCAGCAGAGAACGAGACAACCTATATGGCTACACCTTC	CATSRERDNLYGYTF
NA	TRBV6-2/TRBV6-3	TRBJ2-2	NA	TGTGCCAGCAGTAAACAGACGGGTCCCGCTGGTTTCGGGGAGCTGTTTTTT	CASSKQTGPAGFGELFF
NA	TRBV9	TRBJ1-1	few	TGTGCCTGCAGTGAGGGTGGCACTGAAGCTTTCTTT	CACSEGGTEAFF
TRBD2	TRBV12-3/TRBV12-4	TRBJ2-3	NA	TGTGCCAGCAGTTTTGTAGCGAGAACTAGCGCAGATACGCAGTATTTT	CASSFVARTSADTQYF
NA	TRBV12-3/TRBV12-4	TRBJ1-5	NA	TGTGCCAGCAGTTTTGCCCGGGATCAGCCCCAGCATTTT	CASSFARDQPQHF
NA	TRBV20-1	TRBJ2-5	few	TGCAGTGCTAGAGAAGACAGCGGGACCCAGTACTTC	CSAREDSGTQYF
NA	TRBV5-1	TRBJ1-2	NA	TGCGCCAGCAGCTTTAATCCGGGCGAACGCTACACCTTC	CASSFNPGERYTF
NA	TRBV29-1	TRBJ1-1	NA	TGCAGCGTTTCCAGGGTAGGGAACACTGAAGCTTTCTTT	CSVSRVGNTEAFF
TRBD2	TRBV10-2	TRBJ2-4	few	TGCGCCAGCAGTGCCGGGACTAGCGGGGGGATAGCCAAAACCATTCAGTACTTC	CASSAGTSGGIAKTIQYF
NA	TRBV7-8	TRBJ2-3	once	TGTGCCAGCAGCTTACTAGAATCCCCAGATACGCAGTATTTT	CASSLLESPDTQYF
TRBD2	TRBV11-2	TRBJ2-1	NA	TGTGCCAGCAGACCTCCCTTTACTAGCGGGGAGCAGTTCTTC	CASRPPFTSGEQFF
NA	TRBV6-5	TRBJ2-5	few	TGTGCCAGCAGTTACTCGAAGGCGGATCCGTACCAAGAGACCCAGTACTTC	CASSYSKADPYQETQYF
NA	TRBV6-5	TRBJ1-4	NA	TGTGCCAGCAGCCCCGGGGTTCAACTGTTTTTT	CASSPGVQLFF
NA	TRBV5-1	TRBJ1-4	few	TGCGCCAGCAGCGTAGCTACAAGCCCGGCTAATGAAAAACTGTTTTTT	CASSVATSPANEKLFF
NA	TRBV12-3/TRBV12-4	TRBJ2-5	many	TGTGCCAGCAGTTTAATGGGGGAGACCCAGTACTTC	CASSLMGETQYF
TRBD2	TRBV20-1	TRBJ2-7	NA	TGCAGTGCTAGAGATTTAGCGGGGGGCCTCCGGCCCTACGAGCAGTACTTC	CSARDLAGGLRPYEQYF
NA	TRBV20-1	TRBJ2-1	few	TGCAGTGCTCCTCTAACGGGACTCTACAATGAGCAGTTCTTC	CSAPLTGLYNEQFF
NA	TRBV12-3/TRBV12-4	TRBJ1-4	NA	TGTGCCAGCAGGGGGTCCCAGAATGAAAAACTGTTTTTT	CASRGSQNEKLFF